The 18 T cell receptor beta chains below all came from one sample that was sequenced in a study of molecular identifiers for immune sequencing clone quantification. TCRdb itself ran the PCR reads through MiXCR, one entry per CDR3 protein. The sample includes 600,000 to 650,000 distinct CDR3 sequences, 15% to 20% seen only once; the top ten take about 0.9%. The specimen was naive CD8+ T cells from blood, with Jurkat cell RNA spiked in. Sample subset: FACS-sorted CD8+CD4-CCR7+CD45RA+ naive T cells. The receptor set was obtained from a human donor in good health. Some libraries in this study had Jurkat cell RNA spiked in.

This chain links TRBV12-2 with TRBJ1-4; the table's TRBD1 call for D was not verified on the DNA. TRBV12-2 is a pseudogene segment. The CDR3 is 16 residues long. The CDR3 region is CTSRSRTVKYGEKLFF. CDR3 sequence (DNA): TGTACAAGTCGCTCACGGACAGTTAAGTATGGAGAAAAACTGTTTTTT.

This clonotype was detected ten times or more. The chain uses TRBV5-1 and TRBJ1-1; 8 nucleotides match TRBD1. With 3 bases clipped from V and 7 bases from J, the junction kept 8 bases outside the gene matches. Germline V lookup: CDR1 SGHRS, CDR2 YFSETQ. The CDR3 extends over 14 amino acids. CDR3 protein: CASSWTGREGEAFF. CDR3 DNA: TGCGCCAGCAGCTGGACAGGGAGGGAGGGTGAAGCTTTCTTT.

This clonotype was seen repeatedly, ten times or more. CDR3 coding DNA: TGTGCCAGCAGTGAAAGATTCCCCCATAGCGGGGACCTCTACAATGAGCAGTTCTTC. Translating gives CASSERFPHSGDLYNEQFF. V usage is TRBV25-1 and J usage is TRBJ2-1; 8 bases map to TRBD2. The ends lost 2 bases at V and 3 bases at J; junction bases unmatched: 15. The CDR3 is 19 residues long. Germline V gene data show CDR1 as MGHDK and CDR2 as SYGVNS.

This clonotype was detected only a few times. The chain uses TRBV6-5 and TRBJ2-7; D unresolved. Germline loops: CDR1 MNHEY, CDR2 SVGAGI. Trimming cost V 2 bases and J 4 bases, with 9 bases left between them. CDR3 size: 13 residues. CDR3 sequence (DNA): TGTGCCAGCAGTTACGGTTACGGGTACGAGCAGTACTTC. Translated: CASSYGYGYEQYF.

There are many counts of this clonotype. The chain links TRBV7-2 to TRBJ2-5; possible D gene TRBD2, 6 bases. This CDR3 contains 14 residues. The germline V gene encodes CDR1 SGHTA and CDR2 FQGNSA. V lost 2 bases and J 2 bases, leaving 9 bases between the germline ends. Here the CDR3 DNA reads TGTGCCAGCAGCTTAAGTCGGGGGCAAGAGACCCAGTACTTC. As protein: CASSLSRGQETQYF.

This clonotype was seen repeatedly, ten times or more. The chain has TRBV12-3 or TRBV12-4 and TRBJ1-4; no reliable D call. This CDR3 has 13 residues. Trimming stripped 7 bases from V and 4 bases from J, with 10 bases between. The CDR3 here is CASNYGINEKLFF. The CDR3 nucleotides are TGTGCCAGCAACTACGGGATTAATGAAAAACTGTTTTTT.

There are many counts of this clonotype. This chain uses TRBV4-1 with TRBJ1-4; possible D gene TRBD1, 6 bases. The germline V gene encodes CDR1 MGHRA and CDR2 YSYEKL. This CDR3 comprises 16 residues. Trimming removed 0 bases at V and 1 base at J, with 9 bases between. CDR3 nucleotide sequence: TGCGCCAGCAGCCAAGAGAGGGGACAAACTAATGAAAAACTGTTTTTT. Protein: CASSQERGQTNEKLFF.

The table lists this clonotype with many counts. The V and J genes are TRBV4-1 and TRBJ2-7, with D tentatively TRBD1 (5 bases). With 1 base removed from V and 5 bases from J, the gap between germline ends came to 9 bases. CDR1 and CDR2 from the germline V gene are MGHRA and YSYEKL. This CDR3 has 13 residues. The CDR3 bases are TGCGCCAGCAGCCAAGCAGGGTCCCACGAGCAGTACTTC. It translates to CASSQAGSHEQYF.

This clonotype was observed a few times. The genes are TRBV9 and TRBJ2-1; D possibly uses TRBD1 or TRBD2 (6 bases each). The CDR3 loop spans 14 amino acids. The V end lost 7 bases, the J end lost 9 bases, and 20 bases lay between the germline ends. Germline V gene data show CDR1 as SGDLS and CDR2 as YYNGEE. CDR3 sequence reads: CASSPTGADPEQFF. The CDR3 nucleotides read TGTGCCAGCTCTCCTACGGGGGCCGATCCTGAGCAGTTCTTC.

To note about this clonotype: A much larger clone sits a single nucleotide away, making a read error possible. CDR3 loop: CASSPGTVHTGELSF. CDR3 sequence (DNA): TGTGCCAGCAGCCCCGGGACAGTACACACCGGGGAGCTGTCTTTT. V is TRBV7-9 and J is TRBJ2-2, with 7 positions matching TRBD1. Looked up from germline, CDR1 is SEHNR and CDR2 is FQNEAQ (reference sequence). The length of the CDR3 is 15 residues.

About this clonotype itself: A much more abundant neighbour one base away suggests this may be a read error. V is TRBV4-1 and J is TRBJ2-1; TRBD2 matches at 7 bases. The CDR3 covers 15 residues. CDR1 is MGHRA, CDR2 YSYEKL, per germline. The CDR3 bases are TGCGCCAGCAGCCAAGCTAGCGGACCATACAATGGGCAGTTCTTC. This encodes CASSQASGPYNGQFF.

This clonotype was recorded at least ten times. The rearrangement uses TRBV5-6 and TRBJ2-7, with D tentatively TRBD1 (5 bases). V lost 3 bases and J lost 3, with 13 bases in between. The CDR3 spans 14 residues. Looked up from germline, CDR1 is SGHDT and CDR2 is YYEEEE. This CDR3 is CASSYGTGNYEQYF. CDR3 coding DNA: TGTGCCAGCAGCTATGGAACAGGTAACTACGAGCAGTACTTC.

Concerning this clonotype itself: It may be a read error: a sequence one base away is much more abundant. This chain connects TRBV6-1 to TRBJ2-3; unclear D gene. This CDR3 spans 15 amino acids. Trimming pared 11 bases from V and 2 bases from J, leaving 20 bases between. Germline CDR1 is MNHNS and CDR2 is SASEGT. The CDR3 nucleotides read TGTGCCTCCGTGATGGGATTCACTCTCACAGATACGCAGTATTTT. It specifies CASVMGFTLTDTQYF.

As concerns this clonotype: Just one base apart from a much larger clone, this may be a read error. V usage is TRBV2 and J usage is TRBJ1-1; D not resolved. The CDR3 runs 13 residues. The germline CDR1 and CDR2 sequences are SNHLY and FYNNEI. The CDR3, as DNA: TGTGCCAACAGTGAAGCATTGAAGGGCGAAGCTTTCTTT. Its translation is CANSEALKGEAFF.

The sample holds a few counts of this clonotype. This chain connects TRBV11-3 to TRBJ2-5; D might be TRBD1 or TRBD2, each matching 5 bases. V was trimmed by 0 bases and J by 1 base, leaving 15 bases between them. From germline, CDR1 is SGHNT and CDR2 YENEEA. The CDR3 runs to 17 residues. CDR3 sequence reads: CASSLDRAGRTQETQYF. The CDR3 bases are TGTGCCAGCAGCTTAGATCGGGCAGGGAGAACCCAAGAGACCCAGTACTTC.

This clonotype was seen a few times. The CDR3 loop is CSAKDSGSSYEQYF. The CDR3 DNA is TGCAGTGCTAAGGACAGCGGAAGCTCCTACGAGCAGTACTTC. This chain uses TRBV20-1 with TRBJ2-7, with D tentatively TRBD1 (6 bases). The V end lost 4 bases, the J end lost 0 bases, and 13 bases lay between the germline ends. The germline gives CDR1 DFQATT, CDR2 SNEGSKA (reference sequence). The CDR3 spans 14 residues.

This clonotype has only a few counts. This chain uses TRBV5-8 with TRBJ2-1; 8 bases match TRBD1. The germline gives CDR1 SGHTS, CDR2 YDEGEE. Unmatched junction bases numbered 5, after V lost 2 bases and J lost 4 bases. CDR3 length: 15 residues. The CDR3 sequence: CASSFGQGPYNEQFF. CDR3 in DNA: TGTGCCAGCAGCTTCGGACAGGGACCTTACAATGAGCAGTTCTTC.

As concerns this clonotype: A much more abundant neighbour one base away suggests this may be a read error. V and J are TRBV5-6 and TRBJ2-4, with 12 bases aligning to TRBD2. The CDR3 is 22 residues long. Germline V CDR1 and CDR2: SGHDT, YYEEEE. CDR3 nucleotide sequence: TGTGCCAGCAGCTTATACTACCTAGCGGGAGGGCCAAAAGAGCTAGCCAAAAACACTCAGTACTTC. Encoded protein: CASSLYYLAGGPKELAKNTQYF.